Listed below are T cell receptor beta chains from one sample, sequenced in a study of CD8 T cells in Susac syndrome. One entry per CDR3 protein, called by TCRdb with MiXCR from the immunoSEQ multiplex PCR reads. The table records fewer than 350,000 distinct CDR3 sequences, 85% of them present only once. The sequencing input was CD8+ T cells from PBMCs. These receptor sequences come from a human donor with multiple sclerosis. Both conserved end residues are part of each CDR3. D genes are given only for firm matches. Clone size is shown for a subset of rows, as once, few, many or a class of expanded clone.

J gene | clone size | D gene | V gene | CDR3 protein | CDR3 DNA
TRBJ1-2 | - | - | TRBV20-1 | CSASGDDYGYTF | TGCAGTGCTAGTGGGGATGACTATGGCTACACCTTC
TRBJ2-1 | - | TRBD2 | TRBV11-1 | CASSLGSGSGYNEQFF | TGTGCCAGCAGCCTAGGTAGCGGGAGTGGGTACAATGAGCAGTTCTTC
TRBJ2-1 | - | - | TRBV30 | CAWSVYLFPGARPNNEQFF | TGTGCCTGGAGTGTATACTTATTCCCGGGGGCGAGGCCAAACAATGAGCAGTTCTTC
TRBJ2-1 | - | TRBD2 | TRBV6-5 | CATRSPSGIDYNEQFF | TGTGCCACCCGTTCCCCTAGCGGGATCGACTACAATGAGCAGTTCTTC
TRBJ2-4 | - | - | TRBV20-1 | CSAHFRGLAAKNIQYF | TGCAGTGCCCATTTTCGAGGGTTGGCGGCCAAAAACATTCAGTACTTC
TRBJ2-3 | once | TRBD2 | TRBV19 | CASRGRDWQATDTQYF | TGTGCCAGTAGGGGGAGGGACTGGCAGGCGACAGATACGCAGTATTTT
TRBJ2-7 | - | TRBD1 | TRBV24-1 | CATSDRDSSYEQYF | TGTGCCACCAGTGACCGGGACAGCTCCTACGAGCAGTACTTC
TRBJ2-6 | - | - | TRBV4-3 | CASSQDLGELRSGANVLTF | TGCGCCAGCAGCCAAGATTTAGGGGAGCTTCGCTCTGGGGCCAACGTCCTGACTTTC
TRBJ2-1 | - | - | TRBV30 | CAWSVHIDYNEQFF | TGTGCCTGGAGTGTACATATCGACTACAATGAGCAGTTCTTC
TRBJ1-1 | - | - | TRBV7-9 | CASSLVTTEAFF | TGTGCCAGCAGCTTAGTTACCACTGAAGCTTTCTTT
TRBJ1-1 | once | TRBD1 | TRBV6-5 | CASSRTGENTEAFF | TGTGCCAGCAGTCGGACAGGGGAGAACACTGAAGCTTTCTTT
TRBJ2-1 | - | TRBD2 | TRBV7-9 | CASSLARAGGPRRVNEQFF | TGTGCCAGCAGCTTAGCGCGAGCGGGAGGGCCGAGGAGGGTCAATGAGCAGTTCTTC
TRBJ1-1 | few | - | TRBV28 | CASSGRGNTEAFF | TGTGCCAGCAGTGGCAGGGGGAACACTGAAGCTTTCTTT
TRBJ2-2 | - | TRBD2 | TRBV9 | CASSVARLAENTGELFF | TGTGCCAGCAGCGTAGCCCGACTAGCGGAAAACACCGGGGAGCTGTTTTTT
TRBJ1-4 | - | - | TRBV15 | CATSRDQSGANEKLFF | TGTGCCACCAGCAGAGATCAATCTGGAGCTAATGAAAAACTGTTTTTT
TRBJ2-3 | - | TRBD1 | TRBV6-2/TRBV6-3 | CASSSGTGTSTDTQYF | TGTGCCAGCAGTTCCGGGACAGGAACTAGCACAGATACGCAGTATTTT
TRBJ1-1 | - | - | TRBV18 | CASSPTAIMDTEAFF | TGTGCCAGCTCACCAACAGCAATAATGGACACTGAAGCTTTCTTT
TRBJ2-6 | - | - | TRBV7-9 | CASSLGPGRAGANVLTF | TGTGCCAGCAGCTTGGGACCAGGTAGGGCTGGGGCCAACGTCCTGACTTTC
TRBJ2-7 | - | - | TRBV28 | CASSSLGVSYEQYF | TGTGCCAGCAGTAGCTTGGGGGTCTCCTACGAGCAGTACTTC
TRBJ2-1 | - | TRBD2 | TRBV28 | CASSLAGEHEQFF | TGTGCCAGCAGTTTAGCGGGAGAACACGAGCAGTTCTTC
TRBJ2-1 | - | - | TRBV29-1 | CSVGLPNYNEQFF | TGCAGCGTGGGACTCCCTAACTACAATGAGCAGTTCTTC
TRBJ2-7 | - | - | TRBV6-2/TRBV6-3 | CASSTYHEQYF | TGTGCCAGCAGCACGTACCACGAGCAGTACTTC
TRBJ2-3 | - | - | TRBV27 | CASSSDQQQEIDTQYF | TGTGCCAGCAGTTCGGATCAACAGCAGGAAATAGATACGCAGTATTTT
TRBJ1-4 | - | - | TRBV5-5 | CASSLVSPEKLFF | TGTGCCAGCAGCTTGGTCAGCCCTGAAAAACTGTTTTTT
TRBJ1-3 | - | TRBD1 | TRBV7-6 | CASSSPGQSYSGNTIYF | TGTGCCAGCAGCTCCCCGGGACAGTCCTATTCTGGAAACACCATATATTTT
TRBJ2-3 | - | - | TRBV16 | CASSQFHPDTQYF | TGTGCCAGCAGCCAATTCCATCCAGATACGCAGTATTTT
TRBJ2-2 | - | TRBD2 | TRBV5-4 | CASSLGLAGGLGERFF | TGTGCCAGCAGCTTGGGACTAGCGGGAGGGCTCGGGGAGCGGTTTTTT
TRBJ2-5 | few | TRBD1 | TRBV7-2 | CASSLRGTGGRETQYF | TGTGCCAGCAGCTTACGGGGGACAGGGGGTCGGGAGACCCAGTACTTC
TRBJ2-1 | - | - | TRBV12-3/TRBV12-4 | CASSLGSGVSYNEQFF | TGTGCCAGCAGTTTGGGGTCGGGGGTCTCCTACAATGAGCAGTTCTTC
TRBJ2-1 | - | - | TRBV20-1 | CSASGRVPPYNEQFF | TGCAGTGCCAGCGGTCGCGTGCCCCCCTACAATGAGCAGTTCTTC
TRBJ2-1 | - | - | TRBV4-2 | CASRIDPDNEQFF | TGTGCCAGCAGAATAGACCCCGACAATGAGCAGTTCTTC
TRBJ2-1 | - | - | TRBV12-3/TRBV12-4 | CASSRREVGNEQFF | TGTGCCAGCAGCCGTCGTGAGGTAGGCAATGAGCAGTTCTTC
TRBJ2-2 | few | - | TRBV4-3 | CASSASDSTGELFF | TGCGCCAGCTCTGCTAGCGATAGTACCGGGGAGCTGTTTTTT
TRBJ2-3 | - | TRBD2 | TRBV5-1 | CASSLGLAGGPIGLSDTQYF | TGCGCCAGCAGCTTGGGGCTAGCGGGAGGGCCAATAGGCCTCTCAGATACGCAGTATTTT
TRBJ1-1 | - | TRBD1 | TRBV6-5 | CASSVGGWTEAFF | TGTGCCAGCAGTGTAGGGGGCTGGACTGAAGCTTTCTTT
TRBJ1-3 | - | TRBD1 | TRBV28 | CASSRRPDRGSGNTIYF | TGTGCCAGCAGTCGGCGACCGGACAGGGGGTCTGGAAACACCATATATTTT
TRBJ2-2 | - | TRBD2 | TRBV7-9 | CASSLEEAGAAGELFF | TGTGCCAGCAGCTTAGAGGAAGCGGGGGCAGCCGGGGAGCTGTTTTTT
TRBJ2-1 | - | - | TRBV9 | CASSVGGGNEQFF | TGTGCCAGCAGCGTTGGAGGGGGGAATGAGCAGTTCTTC
TRBJ1-2 | - | TRBD1 | TRBV10-2 | CASSLVRGAGDGYTF | TGCGCCAGCAGCCTCGTCAGGGGGGCGGGCGATGGCTACACCTTC
TRBJ2-7 | once | TRBD2 | TRBV5-1 | CASSANPSGGAYEQYF | TGCGCCAGCAGCGCGAACCCTAGCGGAGGAGCCTACGAGCAGTACTTC
TRBJ2-1 | - | TRBD2 | TRBV6-5 | CASSYGLAGGNEQFF | TGTGCCAGCAGTTACGGACTAGCGGGAGGCAATGAGCAGTTCTTC
TRBJ2-2 | - | - | TRBV28 | CASSPDGWYDGELFF | TGTGCCAGCAGTCCTGATGGTTGGTACGACGGGGAGCTGTTTTTT